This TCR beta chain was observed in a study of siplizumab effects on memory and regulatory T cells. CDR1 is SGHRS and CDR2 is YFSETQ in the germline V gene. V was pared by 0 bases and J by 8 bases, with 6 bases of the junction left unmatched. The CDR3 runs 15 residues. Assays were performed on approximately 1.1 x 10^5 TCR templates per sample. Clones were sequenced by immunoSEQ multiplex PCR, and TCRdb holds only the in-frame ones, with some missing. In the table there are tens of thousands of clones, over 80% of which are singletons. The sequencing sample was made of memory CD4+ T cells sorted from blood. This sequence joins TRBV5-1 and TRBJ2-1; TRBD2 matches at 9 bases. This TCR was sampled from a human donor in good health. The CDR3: CASSLAGTSTYEQFF. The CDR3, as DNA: TGCGCCAGCAGCTTGGCCGGGACTAGCACCTATGAGCAGTTCTTC.